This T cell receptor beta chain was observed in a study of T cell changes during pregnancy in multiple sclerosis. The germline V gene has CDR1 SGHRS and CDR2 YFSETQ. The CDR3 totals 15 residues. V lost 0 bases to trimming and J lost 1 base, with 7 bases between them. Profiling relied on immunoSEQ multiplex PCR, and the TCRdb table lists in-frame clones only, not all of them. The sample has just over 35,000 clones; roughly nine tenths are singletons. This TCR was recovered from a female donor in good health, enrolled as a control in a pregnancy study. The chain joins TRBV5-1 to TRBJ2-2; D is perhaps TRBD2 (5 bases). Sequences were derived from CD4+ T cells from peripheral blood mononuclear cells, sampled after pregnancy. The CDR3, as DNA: TGCGCCAGCAGCTTGGTCGGGAAGAACACCGGGGAGCTGTTTTTT. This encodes CASSLVGKNTGELFF.